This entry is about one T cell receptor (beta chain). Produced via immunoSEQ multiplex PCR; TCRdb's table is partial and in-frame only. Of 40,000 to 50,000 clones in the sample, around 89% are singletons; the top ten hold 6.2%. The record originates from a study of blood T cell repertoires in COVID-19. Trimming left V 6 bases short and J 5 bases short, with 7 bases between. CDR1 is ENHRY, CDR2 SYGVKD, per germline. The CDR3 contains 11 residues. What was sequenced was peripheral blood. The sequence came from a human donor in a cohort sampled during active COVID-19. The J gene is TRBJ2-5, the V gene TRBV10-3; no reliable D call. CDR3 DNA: TGTGCCATCAGCCCCGGGGAGACCCAGTACTTC. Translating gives CAISPGETQYF.